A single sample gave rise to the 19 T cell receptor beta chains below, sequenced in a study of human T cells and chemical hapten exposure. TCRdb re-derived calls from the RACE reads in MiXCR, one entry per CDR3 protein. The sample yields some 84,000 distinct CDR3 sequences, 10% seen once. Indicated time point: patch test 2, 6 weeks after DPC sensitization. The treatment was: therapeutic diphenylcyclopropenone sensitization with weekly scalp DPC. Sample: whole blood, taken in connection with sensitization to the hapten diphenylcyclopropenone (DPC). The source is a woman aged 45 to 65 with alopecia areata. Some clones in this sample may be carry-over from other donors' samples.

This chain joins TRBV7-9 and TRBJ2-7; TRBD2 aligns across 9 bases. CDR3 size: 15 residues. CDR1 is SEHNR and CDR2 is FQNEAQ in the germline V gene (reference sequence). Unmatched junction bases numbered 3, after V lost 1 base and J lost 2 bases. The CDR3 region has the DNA TGTGCCAGCAGCTTAGAGGCTAGCGGGACCTACGAGCAGTACTTC. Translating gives CASSLEASGTYEQYF. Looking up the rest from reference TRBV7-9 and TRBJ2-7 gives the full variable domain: DTGVSQNPRHKITKRGQNVTFRCDPISEHNRLYWYRQTLGQGPEFLTYFQNEAQLEKSRLLSDRFSAERPKGSFSTLEIQRTEQGDSAMYLCASSLEASGTYEQYFGPGTRLTVT.

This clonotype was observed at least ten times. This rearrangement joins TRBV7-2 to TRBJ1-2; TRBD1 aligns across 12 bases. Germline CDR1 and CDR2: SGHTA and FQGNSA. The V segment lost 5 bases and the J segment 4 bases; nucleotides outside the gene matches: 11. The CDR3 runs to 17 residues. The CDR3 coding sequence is TGTGCCAGCAGCATTCCGGGACAGGGGGCGATAGTCTATGGCTACACCTTC. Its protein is CASSIPGQGAIVYGYTF.

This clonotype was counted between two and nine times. The CDR3 DNA follows: TGTGCCAGCAGCTTAAATACTCCGGGGCCCTCTGGAAACACCATATATTTT. Translated, it gives CASSLNTPGPSGNTIYF. V and J are TRBV7-8 and TRBJ1-3; perhaps TRBD1 as D (5 bases). The germline gives CDR1 SGHVS, CDR2 FQNEAQ. With 2 bases removed from V and 0 bases from J, the gap between germline ends came to 14 bases. The CDR3 has 17 amino acids.

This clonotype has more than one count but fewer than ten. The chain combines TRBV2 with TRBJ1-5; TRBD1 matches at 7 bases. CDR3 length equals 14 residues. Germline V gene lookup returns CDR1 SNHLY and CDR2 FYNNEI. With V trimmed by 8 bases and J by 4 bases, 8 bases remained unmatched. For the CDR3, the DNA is TGTGCCAGCGTTGACAGGGACGGGAATCAGCCCCAGCATTTT. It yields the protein CASVDRDGNQPQHF.

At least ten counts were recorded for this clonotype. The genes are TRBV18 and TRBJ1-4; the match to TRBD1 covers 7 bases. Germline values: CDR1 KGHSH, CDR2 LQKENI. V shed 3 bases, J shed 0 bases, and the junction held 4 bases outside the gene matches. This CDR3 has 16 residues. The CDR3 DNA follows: TGTGCCAGCTCACCGCGAACAGGGGCAACTAATGAAAAACTGTTTTTT. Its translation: CASSPRTGATNEKLFF.

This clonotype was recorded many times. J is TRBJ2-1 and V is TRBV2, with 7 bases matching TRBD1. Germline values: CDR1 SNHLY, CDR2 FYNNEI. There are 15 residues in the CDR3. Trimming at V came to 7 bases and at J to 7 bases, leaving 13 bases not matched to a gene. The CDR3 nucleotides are TGTGCCAGCATCCCGGGACAGAGCAGATCAAATGAGCAGTTCTTC. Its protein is CASIPGQSRSNEQFF.

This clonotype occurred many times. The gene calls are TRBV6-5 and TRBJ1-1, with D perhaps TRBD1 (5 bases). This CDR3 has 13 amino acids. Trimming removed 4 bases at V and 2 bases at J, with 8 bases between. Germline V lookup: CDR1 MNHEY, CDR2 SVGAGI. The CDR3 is CASSWTRNTEAFF. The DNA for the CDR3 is TGTGCCAGCAGTTGGACAAGAAACACTGAAGCTTTCTTT.

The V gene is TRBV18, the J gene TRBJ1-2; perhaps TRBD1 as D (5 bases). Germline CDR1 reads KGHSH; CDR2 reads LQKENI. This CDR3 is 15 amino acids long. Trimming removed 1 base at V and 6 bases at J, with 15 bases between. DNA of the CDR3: TGTGCCAGCTCACCACTTGACAGCACACACGATGGCTACACCTTC. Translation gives CASSPLDSTHDGYTF.

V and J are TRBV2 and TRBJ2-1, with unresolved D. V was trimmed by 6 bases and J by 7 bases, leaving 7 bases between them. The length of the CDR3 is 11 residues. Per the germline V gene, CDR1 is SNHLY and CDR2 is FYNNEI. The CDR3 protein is CASSSFNEQFF. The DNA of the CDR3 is TGTGCCAGCAGCTCTTTTAATGAGCAGTTCTTC. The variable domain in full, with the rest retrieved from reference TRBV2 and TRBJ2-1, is EPEVTQTPSHQVTQMGQEVILRCVPISNHLYFYWYRQILGQKVEFLVSFYNNEISEKSEIFDDQFSVERPDGSNFTLKIRSTKLEDSAMYFCASSSFNEQFFGPGTRLTVL.

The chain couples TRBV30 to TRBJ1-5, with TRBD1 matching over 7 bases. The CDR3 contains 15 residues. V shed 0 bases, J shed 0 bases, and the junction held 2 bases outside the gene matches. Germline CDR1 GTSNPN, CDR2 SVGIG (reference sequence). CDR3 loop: CAWSVTGISNQPQHF. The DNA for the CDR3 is TGTGCCTGGAGTGTGACAGGGATTAGCAATCAGCCCCAGCATTTT. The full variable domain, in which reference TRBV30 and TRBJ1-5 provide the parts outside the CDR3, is SQTIHQWPATLVQPVGSPLSLECTVEGTSNPNLYWYRQAAGRGLQLLFYSVGIGQISSEVPQNLSASRPQDRQFILSSKKLLLSDSGFYLCAWSVTGISNQPQHFGDGTRLSIL.

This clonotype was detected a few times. Here the CDR3 reads CASRRDRLNQPQHF. The CDR3 DNA is TGTGCCAGCAGAAGAGACAGACTAAATCAGCCCCAGCATTTT. The chain is built from TRBV28 and TRBJ1-5; TRBD1 is a possible D gene (5 bases). The germline V and J ends were trimmed by 6 bases and 4 bases, with 13 bases remaining between them. Germline V gives CDR1 MDHEN, CDR2 SYDVKM. This CDR3 spans 14 amino acids.

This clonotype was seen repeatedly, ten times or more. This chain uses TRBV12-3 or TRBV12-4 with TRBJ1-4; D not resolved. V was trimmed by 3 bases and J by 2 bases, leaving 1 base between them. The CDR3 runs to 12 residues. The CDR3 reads CASSFTNEKLFF. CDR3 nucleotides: TGTGCCAGCAGTTTCACTAATGAAAAACTGTTTTTT.

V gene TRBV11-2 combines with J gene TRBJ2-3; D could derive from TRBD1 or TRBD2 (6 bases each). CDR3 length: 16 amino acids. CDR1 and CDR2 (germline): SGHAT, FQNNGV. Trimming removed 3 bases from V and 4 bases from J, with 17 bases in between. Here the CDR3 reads CASSFSSGGVPDTQYF. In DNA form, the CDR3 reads TGTGCCAGCAGCTTCAGTTCCGGGGGCGTCCCAGATACGCAGTATTTT.

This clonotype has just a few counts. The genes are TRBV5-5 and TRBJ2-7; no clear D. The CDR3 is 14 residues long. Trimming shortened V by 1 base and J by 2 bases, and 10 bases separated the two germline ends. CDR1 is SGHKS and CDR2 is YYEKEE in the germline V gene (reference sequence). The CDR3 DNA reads TGTGCCAGCAGCTTGCGGAGTAGGACCTACGAGCAGTACTTC. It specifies CASSLRSRTYEQYF.

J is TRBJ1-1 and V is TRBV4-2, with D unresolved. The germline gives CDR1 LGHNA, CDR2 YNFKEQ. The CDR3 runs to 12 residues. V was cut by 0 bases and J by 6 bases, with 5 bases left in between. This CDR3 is CASSQDGAEAFF. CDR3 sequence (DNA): TGTGCCAGCAGCCAAGATGGGGCTGAAGCTTTCTTT.

CDR3 DNA sequence: TGTGCCAGCAGTCTTTTAACGCAGGGTTACTACACCTTC. It codes for CASSLLTQGYYTF. The chain combines TRBV12-3 or TRBV12-4 with TRBJ1-2; TRBD1 might be the D (5 bases). V dropped 5 bases and J dropped 10 bases, with 17 bases sitting between them. The CDR3 has 13 residues.

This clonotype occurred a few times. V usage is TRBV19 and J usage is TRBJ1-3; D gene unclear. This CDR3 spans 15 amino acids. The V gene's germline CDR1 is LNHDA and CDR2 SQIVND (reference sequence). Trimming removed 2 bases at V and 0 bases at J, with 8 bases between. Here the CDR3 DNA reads TGTGCCAGTAGTATACTGGCAAGCTCTGGAAACACCATATATTTT. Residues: CASSILASSGNTIYF.

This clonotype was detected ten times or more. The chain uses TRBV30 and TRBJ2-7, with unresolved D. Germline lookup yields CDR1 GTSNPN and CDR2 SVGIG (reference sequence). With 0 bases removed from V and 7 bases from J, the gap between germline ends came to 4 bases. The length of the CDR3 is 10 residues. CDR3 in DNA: TGTGCCTGGAGTGTGAAAGAGCAGTACTTC. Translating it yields CAWSVKEQYF.

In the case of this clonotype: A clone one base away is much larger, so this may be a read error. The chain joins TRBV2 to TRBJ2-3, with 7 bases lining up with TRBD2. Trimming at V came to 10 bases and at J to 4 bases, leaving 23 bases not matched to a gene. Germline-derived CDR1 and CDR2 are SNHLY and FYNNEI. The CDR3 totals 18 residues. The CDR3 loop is CAIVPSDGKKTSSDTQYF. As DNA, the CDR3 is TGTGCCATCGTGCCATCCGACGGAAAGAAGACTAGCTCAGATACGCAGTATTTT.